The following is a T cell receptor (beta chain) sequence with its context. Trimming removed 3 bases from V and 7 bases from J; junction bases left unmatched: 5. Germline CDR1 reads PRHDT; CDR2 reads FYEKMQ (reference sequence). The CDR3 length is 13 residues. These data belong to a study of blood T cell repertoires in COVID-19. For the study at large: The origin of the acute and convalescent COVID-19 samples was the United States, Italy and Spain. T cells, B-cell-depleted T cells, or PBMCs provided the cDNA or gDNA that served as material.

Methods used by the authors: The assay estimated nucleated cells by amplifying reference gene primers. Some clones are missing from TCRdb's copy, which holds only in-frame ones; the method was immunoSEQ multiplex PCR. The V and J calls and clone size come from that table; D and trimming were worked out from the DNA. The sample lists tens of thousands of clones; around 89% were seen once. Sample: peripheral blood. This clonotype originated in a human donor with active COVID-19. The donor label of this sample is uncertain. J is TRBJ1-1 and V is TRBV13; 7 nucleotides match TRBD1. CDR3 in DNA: TGTGCCAGCAGCTTCTACACAGGGGTTGAAGCTTTCTTT. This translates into CASSFYTGVEAFF.